Listed below are T cell receptor beta chains from one sample, sequenced in a study of OX40 agonist ivuxolimab in advanced cancers. Using immunoSEQ multiplex PCR, the repertoire was profiled, and TCRdb retains in-frame clones only, with some absent. The sample shows 50,000 to 65,000 clones, less than 90% of them seen only once. The starting material was CD4+ or CD8+ T cells sorted from blood, obtained in a trial of the OX40 agonist ivuxolimab. These receptors originate from an adult with an advanced solid tumor such as melanoma, head and neck, liver or kidney cancer. CDR3s include the opening cysteine and the closing phenylalanine or tryptophan. The D gene is left open where the match is weak. A clone size is listed for some rows: how often the clone was seen (once, few, many), or a class if it is expanded.

D gene	clone size	V gene	J gene	CDR3 DNA	CDR3 protein
-	-	TRBV6-5	TRBJ1-2	TGTGCCAGCAGTAACAGGGTGGGGGACTATGGCTACACCTTC	CASSNRVGDYGYTF
TRBD1	-	TRBV7-9	TRBJ2-1	TGTGCCAGCGCTTCGGGACAGCCATACAATGAGCAGTTCTTC	CASASGQPYNEQFF
TRBD1	-	TRBV28	TRBJ2-7	TGTGCCAGCAGTTCCTCTACGGACAGGTCGTACTTC	CASSSSTDRSYF
TRBD2	-	TRBV6-1	TRBJ2-7	TGTGCCAGCAGGGAATCGGGACTAGAAGGCGACGAGCAGTACTTC	CASRESGLEGDEQYF
-	-	TRBV30	TRBJ1-2	TGTGCCTGGAGGGGGGCAGGGGTTGCCTATGGCTACACCTTC	CAWRGAGVAYGYTF
-	-	TRBV2	TRBJ2-7	TGTGCCAGCAGTGAAGGATGGGACGTAAGCTCCTACGAGCAGTACTTC	CASSEGWDVSSYEQYF
-	-	TRBV4-1	TRBJ1-4	TGCGCCAGCAGCGCCAGGAAACAGGGATTCGGGGTAACTAATGAAAAACTGTTTTTT	CASSARKQGFGVTNEKLFF
-	-	TRBV10-3	TRBJ2-6	TGTGCCATCAGTGGGTCGATGGGAGGACGGGTTGGGGCCAACGTCCTGACTTTC	CAISGSMGGRVGANVLTF
-	once	TRBV28	TRBJ1-5	TGTGCCAGCAGTTTAGACCGGTTCAATCAGCCCCAGCATTTT	CASSLDRFNQPQHF
-	-	TRBV9	TRBJ2-3	TGTGCCAGCAGTTTGGCCCCGCCAGATACGCAGTATTTT	CASSLAPPDTQYF
-	-	TRBV2	TRBJ2-1	TGTGCCAGCAGTGAAATCTCGGAGCAGTTCTTC	CASSEISEQFF
-	-	TRBV7-8	TRBJ1-5	TGTGCCAGCAGCCACAGACTGAGCAATCAGCCCCAGCATTTT	CASSHRLSNQPQHF
-	-	TRBV30	TRBJ2-5	TGTGCCTGGAGTGCGGGGCTTCGGGAGACCCAGTACTTC	CAWSAGLRETQYF